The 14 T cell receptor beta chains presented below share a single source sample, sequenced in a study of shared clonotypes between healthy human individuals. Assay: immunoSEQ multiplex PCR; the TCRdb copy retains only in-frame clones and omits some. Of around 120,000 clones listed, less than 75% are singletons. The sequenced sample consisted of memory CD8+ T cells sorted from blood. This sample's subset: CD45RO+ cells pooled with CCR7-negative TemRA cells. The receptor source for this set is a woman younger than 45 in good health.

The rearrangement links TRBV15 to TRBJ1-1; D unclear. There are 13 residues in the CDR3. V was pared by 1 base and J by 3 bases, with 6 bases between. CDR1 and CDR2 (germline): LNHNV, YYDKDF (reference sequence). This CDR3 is CATSRGVDTEAFF. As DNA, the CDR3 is TGTGCCACCAGCAGAGGGGTGGACACTGAAGCTTTCTTT.

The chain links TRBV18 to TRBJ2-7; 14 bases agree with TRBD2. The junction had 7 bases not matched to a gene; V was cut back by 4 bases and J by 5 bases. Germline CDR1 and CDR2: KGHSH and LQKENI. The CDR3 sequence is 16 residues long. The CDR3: CASSLSPGLAGDEQYF. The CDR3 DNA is TGTGCCAGCTCACTAAGCCCGGGACTAGCGGGAGACGAGCAGTACTTC. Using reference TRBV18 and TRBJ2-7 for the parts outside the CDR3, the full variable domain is NAGVMQNPRHLVRRRGQEARLRCSPMKGHSHVYWYRQLPEEGLKFMVYLQKENIIDESGMPKERFSAEFPKEGPSILRIQQVVRGDSAAYFCASSLSPGLAGDEQYFGPGTRLTVT.

In DNA, the CDR3 is TGTGCCAGCAGTTACTTTCAGGGGGCGAGGGAGCAGTACTTC. Translating gives CASSYFQGAREQYF. This sequence joins TRBV6-5 and TRBJ2-7; 8 positions agree with TRBD1. V trimming: 1 base; J trimming: 7 bases; junction bases outside the gene matches: 6. CDR3 length equals 14 residues. The germline V gene encodes CDR1 MNHEY and CDR2 SVGAGI.

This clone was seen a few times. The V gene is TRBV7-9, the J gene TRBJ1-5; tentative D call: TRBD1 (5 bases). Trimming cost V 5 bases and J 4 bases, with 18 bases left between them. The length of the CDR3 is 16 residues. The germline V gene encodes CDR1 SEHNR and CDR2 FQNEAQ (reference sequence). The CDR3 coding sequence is TGTGCCAGCAGCGGAGAAGCAGGGAATCGGAATCAGCCCCAGCATTTT. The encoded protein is CASSGEAGNRNQPQHF.

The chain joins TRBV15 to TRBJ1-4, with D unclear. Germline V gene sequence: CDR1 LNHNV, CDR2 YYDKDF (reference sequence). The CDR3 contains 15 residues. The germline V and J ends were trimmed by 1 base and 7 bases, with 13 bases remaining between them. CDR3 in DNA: TGTGCCACCAGCAGAGCTGCCGGCCAGGTTGAAAAACTGTTTTTT. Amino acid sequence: CATSRAAGQVEKLFF.

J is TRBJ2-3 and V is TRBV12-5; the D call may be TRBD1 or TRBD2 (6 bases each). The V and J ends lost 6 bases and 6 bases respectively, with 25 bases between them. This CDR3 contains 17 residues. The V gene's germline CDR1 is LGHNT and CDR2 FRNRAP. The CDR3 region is CASGQRGRDPPWDTQYF. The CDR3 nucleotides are TGTGCTAGTGGCCAACGGGGGCGGGACCCCCCATGGGATACGCAGTATTTT.

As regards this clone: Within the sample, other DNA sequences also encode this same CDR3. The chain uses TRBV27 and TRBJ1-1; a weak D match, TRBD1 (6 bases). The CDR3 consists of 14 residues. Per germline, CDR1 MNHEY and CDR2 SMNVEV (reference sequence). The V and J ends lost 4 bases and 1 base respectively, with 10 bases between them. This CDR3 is CASSSLRGNTEAFF. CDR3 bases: TGTGCCAGCAGTTCCCTCAGGGGGAACACTGAAGCTTTCTTT.

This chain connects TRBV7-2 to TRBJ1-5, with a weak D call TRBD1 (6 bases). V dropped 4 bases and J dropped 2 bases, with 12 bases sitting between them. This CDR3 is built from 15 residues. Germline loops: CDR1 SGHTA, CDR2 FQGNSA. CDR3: CASSYRGGGNQPQHF. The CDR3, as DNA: TGTGCCAGCAGCTATAGAGGGGGTGGCAATCAGCCCCAGCATTTT.

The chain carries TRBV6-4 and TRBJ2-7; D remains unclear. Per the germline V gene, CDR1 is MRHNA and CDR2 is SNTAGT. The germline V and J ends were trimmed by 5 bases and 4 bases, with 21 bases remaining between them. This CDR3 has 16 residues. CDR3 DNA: TGTGCCAGCAGTCTACAACCTTCCGCCCCGGTTTACGAGCAGTACTTC. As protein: CASSLQPSAPVYEQYF.

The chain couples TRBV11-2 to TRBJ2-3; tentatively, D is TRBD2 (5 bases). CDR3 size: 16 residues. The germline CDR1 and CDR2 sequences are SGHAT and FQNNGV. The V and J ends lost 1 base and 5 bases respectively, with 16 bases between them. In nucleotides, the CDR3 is TGTGCCAGCAGCTTAGTTGGAGGTCCGACCAAAGATACGCAGTATTTT. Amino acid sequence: CASSLVGGPTKDTQYF.

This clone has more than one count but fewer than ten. CDR3 region: CASSGTRGGAETQYF. As DNA, the CDR3 is TGTGCCAGCAGCGGGACTAGGGGCGGGGCGGAGACCCAGTACTTC. The chain employs TRBV2 and TRBJ2-5, with TRBD2 identical over 8 bases. The CDR3 spans 15 residues. CDR1 SNHLY and CDR2 FYNNEI come from the germline V gene. Trimming cost V 6 bases and J 5 bases; bases outside gene matches: 11.

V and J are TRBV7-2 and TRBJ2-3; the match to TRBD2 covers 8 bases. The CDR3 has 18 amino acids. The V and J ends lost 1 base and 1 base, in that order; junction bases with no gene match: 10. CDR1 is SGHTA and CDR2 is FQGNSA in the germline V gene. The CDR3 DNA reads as TGTGCCAGCAGCTTAGGCTCCACAGCGGGAGCGGGCACAGATACGCAGTATTTT. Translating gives CASSLGSTAGAGTDTQYF.

The chain's CDR3 is CASGRDRGISGANVLTF. CDR3 coding DNA: TGTGCCAGCGGAAGGGACAGGGGAATCTCTGGGGCCAACGTCCTGACTTTC. V is TRBV18 and J is TRBJ2-6; TRBD1 matches at 10 bases. The junction had 7 bases not matched to a gene; V was cut back by 8 bases and J by 0 bases. Germline V gives CDR1 KGHSH, CDR2 LQKENI. The CDR3 covers 17 residues.

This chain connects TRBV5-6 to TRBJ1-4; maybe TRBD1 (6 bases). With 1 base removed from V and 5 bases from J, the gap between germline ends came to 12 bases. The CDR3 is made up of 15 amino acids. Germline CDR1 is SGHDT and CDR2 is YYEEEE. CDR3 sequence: CASSLLMDSNEKLFF. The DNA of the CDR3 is TGTGCCAGCAGCTTGTTGATGGACAGCAATGAAAAACTGTTTTTT. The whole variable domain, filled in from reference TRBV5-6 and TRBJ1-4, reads DAGVTQSPTHLIKTRGQQVTLRCSPKSGHDTVSWYQQALGQGPQFIFQYYEEEERQRGNFPDRFSGHQFPNYSSELNVNALLLGDSALYLCASSLLMDSNEKLFFGSGTQLSVL.